The next 23 T cell receptor beta chains were all read from a single sample in a study of blood T cell repertoires in COVID-19. Clones were sequenced by immunoSEQ multiplex PCR, and TCRdb holds only the in-frame ones, with some missing. This table has roughly 52,000 clones, around four fifths appearing once. The sequenced material came from peripheral blood. These receptors were obtained from a human donor in a cohort sampled during active COVID-19.

This rearrangement joins TRBV5-1 to TRBJ2-5, with D possibly TRBD2 on 5 matching bases. The V end lost 1 base, the J end lost 7 bases, and 11 bases lay between the germline ends. Germline V CDR1 and CDR2: SGHRS, YFSETQ. The CDR3 spans 13 residues. CDR3 coding DNA: TGCGCCAGCAGCTTGCCGGGAAAGGTGACCCAGTACTTC. Protein: CASSLPGKVTQYF.

The CDR3 loop is CASKQGFYGYTF. The CDR3 bases are TGTGCCAGCAAACAGGGGTTCTATGGCTACACCTTC. J is TRBJ1-2 and V is TRBV12-3 or TRBV12-4; TRBD1 aligns across 7 bases. This CDR3 comprises 12 residues. V dropped 7 bases and J dropped 4; count of bases not matched to a gene: 3.

V gene TRBV3-1 (or the pseudogene TRBV3-2) combines with J gene TRBJ1-4, with 8 bases aligning to TRBD1. Trimming removed 4 bases from V and 4 bases from J; junction bases left unmatched: 8. Germline values: CDR1 LGHDT, CDR2 YNNKEL (reference sequence). The CDR3 sequence is 16 residues long. Here the CDR3 DNA reads TGTGCCAGCAGCCCTCACAGGGGGGAAAATAATGAAAAACTGTTTTTT. Protein sequence: CASSPHRGENNEKLFF.

V usage is TRBV5-1 and J usage is TRBJ2-2; TRBD2 agrees at 10 bases. This CDR3 region has 15 residues. Germline V gives CDR1 SGHRS, CDR2 YFSETQ. With 0 bases clipped from V and 6 bases from J, the junction kept 2 bases outside the gene matches. CDR3 protein: CASSLDLAGAGELFF. CDR3 sequence (DNA): TGCGCCAGCAGCTTGGATCTAGCGGGGGCCGGGGAGCTGTTTTTT.

The chain links TRBV6-6 to TRBJ1-3; D is ambiguous. The CDR3 is made up of 18 amino acids. Germline V lookup: CDR1 MNHNY, CDR2 SVGAGI (reference sequence). V lost 7 bases to trimming and J lost 2 bases, with 24 bases between them. The CDR3, as DNA: TGTGCCAGCACCCGATCGGAGGACTTTAGAAACACTGGAAACACCATATATTTT. It encodes CASTRSEDFRNTGNTIYF.

The CDR3 here is CASSLQTPLGAEAFF. For the CDR3, the DNA is TGTGCCAGCAGCCTCCAGACACCCCTCGGCGCTGAAGCTTTCTTT. This chain uses TRBV11-3 with TRBJ1-1, with D unresolved. The V gene's germline CDR1 is SGHNT and CDR2 YENEEA. The CDR3 sequence is 15 residues long. V lost 5 bases, J lost 6 bases, and 19 bases lay in between.

This chain uses TRBV5-1 with TRBJ2-7; 10 positions match TRBD1. J lost 7 bases, V lost 8 bases, and 12 bases had no gene match. CDR1 is SGHRS and CDR2 is YFSETQ in the germline V gene. This CDR3 comprises 14 residues. CDR3 bases: TGCGCCAGGGACCGGGACAGGGGTTTAAGGGAGCAGTACTTC. It is translated as CARDRDRGLREQYF. The entire variable domain, with the rest obtained from reference TRBV5-1 and TRBJ2-7, is as follows: KAGVTQTPRYLIKTRGQQVTLSCSPISGHRSVSWYQQTPGQGLQFLFEYFSETQRNKGNFPGRFSGRQFSNSRSEMNVSTLELGDSALYLCARDRDRGLREQYFGPGTRLTVT.

The J gene is TRBJ1-3, the V gene TRBV18; the D gene is possibly TRBD1 (6 bases). Germline V CDR1 and CDR2: KGHSH, LQKENI. The CDR3 covers 17 residues. V lost 1 base to trimming and J lost 0 bases, with 13 bases between them. Written as DNA, the CDR3 is TGTGCCAGCTCACCACTGGCCGGACAGAGCTCTGGAAACACCATATATTTT. Translation: CASSPLAGQSSGNTIYF.

J is TRBJ1-4 and V is TRBV30; 8 bases are a match to TRBD1. V dropped 0 bases and J dropped 3; count of bases not matched to a gene: 3. In germline, CDR1 is GTSNPN, CDR2 SVGIG (reference sequence). CDR3 length: 15 residues. Here the CDR3 DNA reads TGTGCCTGGAGTGTAACAGGGGGAGCTAATGAAAAACTGTTTTTT. As protein: CAWSVTGGANEKLFF.

This clone was picked up many times. The CDR3 loop reads CASSQLGHFQETQYF. In DNA form, the CDR3 reads TGTGCCAGCAGCCAGTTGGGACACTTCCAAGAGACCCAGTACTTC. V gene TRBV3-1 (or the pseudogene TRBV3-2) combines with J gene TRBJ2-5; a weak D match, TRBD1 (6 bases). Trimming cost V 3 bases and J 1 base, with 12 bases left between them. The germline V gene encodes CDR1 LGHDT and CDR2 YNNKEL (reference sequence). The CDR3 is made up of 15 amino acids.

The rearrangement joins TRBV13 to TRBJ2-1; 10 nucleotides agree with TRBD2. The trim removed 2 bases at V and 9 bases at J, leaving 7 bases unmatched. Germline CDR1 reads PRHDT; CDR2 reads FYEKMQ (reference sequence). The CDR3 contains 15 residues. In DNA form, the CDR3 reads TGTGCCAGCAGCTTAAAGCGGGGGGGCCAGGGTGAGCAGTTCTTC. Its protein is CASSLKRGGQGEQFF.

This clone was found a few times. V gene TRBV5-1 combines with J gene TRBJ1-6; weak D call: TRBD1 (5 bases). The CDR3 has 15 residues. With 3 bases removed from V and 9 bases from J, the gap between germline ends came to 16 bases. The V gene's germline CDR1 is SGHRS and CDR2 YFSETQ. CDR3 region: CASSSTGGGGSPLHF. CDR3 DNA: TGCGCCAGCAGCTCAACGGGTGGCGGGGGTTCACCCCTCCACTTT.

This rearrangement joins TRBV20-1 to TRBJ2-1; 8 bases are a match to TRBD2. V lost 3 bases and J lost 4; bases outside the gene matches: 5. The length of the CDR3 is 14 residues. The germline V gene encodes CDR1 DFQATT and CDR2 SNEGSKA (reference sequence). The chain's CDR3 is CSASWAGGYNEQFF. The CDR3 DNA sequence: TGCAGTGCTAGTTGGGCGGGGGGATACAATGAGCAGTTCTTC.

Points on this clone: One end of the junction fails to match germline, which may point to a read error. This chain joins TRBV7-6 and TRBJ1-1; TRBD1 matches 10 bases. The CDR3 contains 14 residues. Germline CDR1 is SGHVS and CDR2 is FNYEAQ. In DNA, the CDR3 is TGTGCCAGCAGCTTGGCAGCCGGGACAGGGGCTGAGACTTTT. It translates to CASSLAAGTGAETF.

The table lists this clone with a few counts. V gene TRBV6-5 combines with J gene TRBJ2-2, with 13 bases aligning to TRBD2. The germline V gene encodes CDR1 MNHEY and CDR2 SVGAGI. There are 15 residues in the CDR3. Trimming took 6 bases from V and 6 from J; bases not matched to a gene: 4. The CDR3 bases are TGTGCCAGCAGGGAGACTAGCGGGGGGTCCGGGGAGCTGTTTTTT. Translating gives CASRETSGGSGELFF.

Here the CDR3 reads CASRRSQAVSTEAFF. The CDR3 region has the DNA TGCGCCAGCAGAAGAAGCCAGGCAGTCTCCACTGAAGCTTTCTTT. The chain has TRBV10-2 and TRBJ1-1; D is unclear. V dropped 6 bases and J dropped 4 bases, with 18 bases sitting between them. This CDR3 spans 15 amino acids. Germline V gene data show CDR1 as WSHSY and CDR2 as SAAADI.

This clone has just one count. This chain joins TRBV4-1 and TRBJ1-5; tentatively, D is TRBD1 (5 bases). CDR1 and CDR2 from the germline V gene are MGHRA and YSYEKL. Trimming stripped 4 bases from V and 5 bases from J, with 18 bases between. The CDR3 spans 16 residues. The CDR3 spells CASSPMGGGYDQPQHF. In DNA form, the CDR3 reads TGCGCCAGCAGCCCTATGGGCGGGGGGTATGATCAGCCCCAGCATTTT.

This clone has more than one count but fewer than ten. The chain carries TRBV30 and TRBJ1-5; 10 bases line up with TRBD1. The V gene's germline CDR1 is GTSNPN and CDR2 SVGIG (reference sequence). This CDR3 is built from 13 residues. V lost 4 bases to trimming and J lost 10 bases; unmatched junction nucleotides: 7. CDR3 sequence reads: CAWTRRDRGPQHF. The CDR3 coding sequence is TGTGCCTGGACACGGAGGGACAGGGGCCCCCAGCATTTT.

The rearrangement joins TRBV20-1 to TRBJ1-5; TRBD1 might be the D (6 bases). V lost 3 bases to trimming and J lost 6 bases, with 9 bases between them. The CDR3 totals 12 residues. Germline CDR1 reads DFQATT; CDR2 reads SNEGSKA (reference sequence). Here the CDR3 DNA reads TGCAGTGCTAGTGAAGGGGGTCAGCCCCAGCATTTT. As protein: CSASEGGQPQHF.

This clone was seen once. The rearrangement joins TRBV28 to TRBJ2-7; TRBD1 agrees at 7 bases. CDR1 MDHEN and CDR2 SYDVKM come from the germline V gene. This CDR3 is built from 13 residues. Trimming cost V 4 bases and J 7 bases; bases outside gene matches: 7. CDR3 protein: CASSSGQRVEQYF. The CDR3 nucleotides are TGTGCCAGCAGTTCGGGACAGCGTGTTGAGCAGTACTTC.

This clone was seen only once. The rearrangement joins TRBV21-1 to TRBJ1-5; the table calls TRBD1, which could not be checked here. TRBV21-1 corresponds to a pseudogene. This CDR3 is built from 19 residues. CDR3 nucleotide sequence: TGTGCCAGCAGGACCGCGCAAGGACAGGGGGCGGAAGGCAATCAGCCCCAGCATTTT. This codes for CASRTAQGQGAEGNQPQHF.

The V and J genes are TRBV10-3 and TRBJ1-1; a weak D match, TRBD1 (5 bases). CDR3 length: 15 amino acids. Germline loops: CDR1 ENHRY, CDR2 SYGVKD. The ends were cut back, 1 base at V and 5 bases at J, with 14 bases in the middle. This CDR3 is CAISEFNQGGTEAFF. The CDR3 DNA follows: TGTGCCATCAGTGAGTTCAATCAGGGAGGGACTGAAGCTTTCTTT.

This clone occurred once. The V call is TRBV27, the J call TRBJ2-7; 12 bases are a match to TRBD1. The germline V gene encodes CDR1 MNHEY and CDR2 SMNVEV (reference sequence). CDR3 length equals 15 residues. Unmatched junction bases numbered 5, after V lost 2 bases and J lost 6 bases. The CDR3 DNA reads as TGTGCCAGCAGTTTAACCGGGACAGGGGGCGGCGAGCAGTACTTC. Protein: CASSLTGTGGGEQYF.